The entry that follows covers one T cell receptor beta chain sequence. cDNA prepared by RNA extraction and subsequent reverse transcription served as the template for sequencing. Generated by immunoSEQ multiplex PCR, the TCRdb table keeps only in-frame clones and is missing some. In the table there are 150,000 to 180,000 clones, around half of which are singletons. These data are taken from a study of CD8+ T cells in alopecia areata. The wider study: Tofacitinib lasted 6 to 18 months, then 6 months off drug.

It was from alopecia areata patients that lesional scalp punch biopsies and peripheral blood were collected. The sequence was collected from a human donor with alopecia areata. This specimen was CD8+ T cells sorted from blood, taken at week 0.

The CDR3 coding sequence is TGCGCCAGCAGCCTTATGACGAGGGAGACCCAGTACTTC. Protein: CASSLMTRETQYF. This chain uses TRBV4-3 with TRBJ2-5; D gene uncertain. The CDR3 loop spans 13 amino acids. V gave up 4 bases and J gave up 5 bases, with 11 bases separating them. Germline V gives CDR1 LGHNA, CDR2 YSLEER.